The rows below give T cell receptor beta chains drawn from one sample of a study of T cells in Graves' hyperthyroidism and ophthalmopathy. TCRdb re-analysed the multiplex PCR reads in MiXCR, keeping a single row per CDR3 protein. Of about 590,000 distinct CDR3 sequences in the sample, over 12% were seen once. The sequencing input was blood. Every receptor here comes from a woman between 18 and 29 years old with Graves' ophthalmopathy. CDR3s include the opening cysteine and the closing phenylalanine or tryptophan. The order of the fields is clone size, D gene, J gene, V gene, CDR3 DNA, CDR3 protein. A D gene is named only where the DNA matches it firmly. Rows give clone size only sometimes, using once, few, many, or a class for an expanded clone.

many,-,TRBJ1-5,TRBV7-2,TGTGCCAGCAGCTTAGCCGGATATAGCAATCAGCCCCAGCATTTT,CASSLAGYSNQPQHF
-,-,TRBJ1-5,TRBV10-1,TGCGCCAGCAGTGCGGGGGCTGGGCAGCCCCAGCATTTT,CASSAGAGQPQHF
few,-,TRBJ2-1,TRBV24-1,TGTGCCACCAGTGCCCCAAACTACAATGAGCAGTTCTTC,CATSAPNYNEQFF
few,-,TRBJ1-2,TRBV7-3,TGTGCCAGCAGCTTACGGTGGGGGGCCGGAGGCTATGGCTACACCTTC,CASSLRWGAGGYGYTF
-,-,TRBJ1-5,TRBV18,TGTGCCAGCTCACCACGAGTCGATCAGCCCCAGCATTTT,CASSPRVDQPQHF
many,TRBD1,TRBJ1-4,TRBV2,TGTGCCAGCAGTGGACAGGGAGTAGGGAATGAAAAACTGTTTTTT,CASSGQGVGNEKLFF
few,TRBD1,TRBJ2-7,TRBV28,TGTGCCGGCAGTCATACGACCGGGACAGGTCCGTACGAGCAGTACTTC,CAGSHTTGTGPYEQYF
many,-,TRBJ2-7,TRBV28,TGTGCCAGCAGTCTCCTACCTGGGCCCTACGAGCAGTACTTC,CASSLLPGPYEQYF
many,TRBD2,TRBJ2-1,TRBV12-3/TRBV12-4,TGTGCCAGCAGAGACGTAGCGGGTTACAATGAGCAGTTCTTC,CASRDVAGYNEQFF
few,TRBD1,TRBJ1-1,TRBV6-2/TRBV6-3,TGTGCCAGCAGTTTTGGACAGGCCAACACTGAAGCTTTCTTT,CASSFGQANTEAFF
-,-,TRBJ1-5,TRBV7-6,TGTGCCAGCAGCTTTCAGGGGCCCAATCAGCCCCAGCATTTT,CASSFQGPNQPQHF
few,TRBD1,TRBJ1-1,TRBV5-4,TGTGCCAGCAACCCACAGGGGTTAGGCACTGAAGCTTTCTTT,CASNPQGLGTEAFF
many,TRBD1,TRBJ2-1,TRBV27,TGTGCCAGCAACACAGGGGGACCCCAGCTAAGCTCCTACAATGAGCAGTTCTTC,CASNTGGPQLSSYNEQFF
many,-,TRBJ2-7,TRBV6-1,TGTGCCAGCAGTATGACCAGGACCGCCTACGAGCAGTACTTC,CASSMTRTAYEQYF
many,-,TRBJ2-7,TRBV20-1,TGCAGTGCTAAACCGTTAAGCTCCTACGAGCAGTACTTC,CSAKPLSSYEQYF
few,TRBD2,TRBJ2-7,TRBV7-9,TGTGCCATCCTAGCGGGAGGGTCCCACGAGCAGTACTTC,CAILAGGSHEQYF